This T cell receptor (beta chain) appears in the sequencing data of a study of vaccination and CD4 T cells after COVID-19. Overall study context: Convalescent donors were composed of six males and four females, of whom two were Hispanic. Study conclusions and caveats: The study found median SARS-CoV-2-reactive clonotypes rising from 21 to 38, not significantly.

Treatment noted: roughly 10-day PBMC culture with coronavirus spike peptide pools or control peptides (ViraFEST assay). Ahead of the COVID-19 pandemic (2011-2018), the CD4+ T cells of the unexposed donor were collected. Cultures of PBMCs, 1.5 million to 2 million per well, were set up with around 10 IU/ml IL-2 and approximately 9.7 ug/ml peptide pools. Sequenced with the Oncomine TCR Beta short-read assay was DNA taken from cultured CD4+ T cells. Using its own MiXCR run on the PCR reads, TCRdb lists one record per CDR3 protein. Of 7,000 or so distinct CDR3 sequences in the sample, roughly 40% were seen once. Notes on this clonotype: What it binds is not known.

Trimming shortened V by 8 bases and J by 7 bases, and 12 bases separated the two germline ends. CDR3 length equals 12 residues. Per the germline V gene, CDR1 is LNHDA and CDR2 is SQIVND (reference sequence). Sequenced: CD4+ T cells from blood, cultured in vitro. This clonotype originated in a human donor in good health. V and J are TRBV19 and TRBJ1-5; the D gene is possibly TRBD1 (6 bases). CDR3 amino acids: CASGAGVQPQHF. CDR3 sequence (DNA): TGTGCCAGTGGAGCAGGGGTCCAGCCCCAGCATTTT. The full variable domain, with the rest looked up from reference TRBV19 and TRBJ1-5, is DGGITQSPKYLFRKEGQNVTLSCEQNLNHDAMYWYRQDPGQGLRLIYYSQIVNDFQKGDIAEGYSVSREKKESFPLTVTSAQKNPTAFYLCASGAGVQPQHFGDGTRLSIL.